The entry that follows covers one T cell receptor (beta chain) sequence. Antigen unknown. CDR1 and CDR2 from the germline V gene are MGHRA and YSYEKL. The CDR3 has 14 residues. The ends were cut back, 3 bases at V and 0 bases at J, with 8 bases in the middle. The sample originates from a study of T cell responses to AZD1222 COVID-19 vaccine. General study results and limits: Per reports, nearly half of all spike-specific TCRs target regions that are unmutated in variants.

Repertoires were generated with immunoSEQ multiplex PCR, while TCRdb's copy carries only in-frame clones and drops some. The table has about 150,000 clones, more than 85% seen once. The chain carries TRBV4-1 and TRBJ1-1; D uncertain. The sequence was obtained from an adult who received the AZD1222 COVID-19 vaccine. The source material was peripheral blood, sampled 28 days after the second AZD1222 dose. The CDR3 here is CASSQLGLNTEAFF. The DNA for the CDR3 is TGCGCCAGCAGCCAGCTGGGGTTGAACACTGAAGCTTTCTTT.